These 18 T cell receptor beta chains were all obtained from the same sample, sequenced in a study of lymphopenia after photon versus proton radiotherapy (dated by TCRdb to about 2019). Library preparation employed the immunoSEQ multiplex PCR assay. In TCRdb, the immuneACCESS table is reduced to in-frame sequences with V and J assigned. These tables do not hold every clone; where another copy was compared, an unresolved V gene accounts for under half, and the others remain unexplained. Counted in this sample were under 65,000 clones; around 84% of them appeared once. The ten largest clones take up around 2% of the sample. Sequencing was performed on peripheral blood, taken from a patient treated with proton-based radiotherapy. These receptors were obtained from a man in his fifties or sixties with pancreatic cancer.

CDR3 sequence: CASRHYRGEGLRQYF. The DNA for the CDR3 is TGTGCCAGCAGACACTACCGGGGGGAGGGGTTACGGCAGTACTTC. This chain uses TRBV28 with TRBJ2-7, with 7 bases aligning to TRBD2. This CDR3 is built from 15 residues. Trimming removed 6 bases from V and 9 bases from J; junction bases left unmatched: 17. Germline-derived CDR1 and CDR2 are MDHEN and SYDVKM.

The chain employs TRBV9 and TRBJ2-1, with 7 bases that match TRBD2. CDR1 is SGDLS, CDR2 YYNGEE, per germline. This CDR3 is built from 15 residues. V was clipped by 4 bases and J by 0 bases; unmatched bases: 4. In DNA form, the CDR3 reads TGTGCCAGCAGCCCCGGGAGGTCCTCCTACAATGAGCAGTTCTTC. Translating gives CASSPGRSSYNEQFF. The full variable domain, rest sourced from reference TRBV9 and TRBJ2-1, is DSGVTQTPKHLITATGQRVTLRCSPRSGDLSVYWYQQSLDQGLQFLIQYYNGEERAKGNILERFSAQQFPDLHSELNLSSLELGDSALYFCASSPGRSSYNEQFFGPGTRLTVL.

This clone was seen only a few times. The J gene is TRBJ1-1, the V gene TRBV30; 9 bases match TRBD1. The CDR3 runs to 14 residues. The germline V gene encodes CDR1 GTSNPN and CDR2 SVGIG (reference sequence). The ends lost 3 bases at V and 1 base at J; junction bases unmatched: 3. CDR3 DNA sequence: TGTGCCTGGAGCCCGGGACAGGGGAACACTGAAGCTTTCTTT. Translation gives CAWSPGQGNTEAFF.

Here the CDR3 reads CASSPPGGARYEQYF. The CDR3 coding sequence is TGTGCCAGCTCACCCCCAGGGGGGGCACGTTACGAGCAGTACTTC. The V and J genes are TRBV18 and TRBJ2-7, with D perhaps matching TRBD1 or TRBD2 (7 bases each). V was trimmed by 3 bases and J by 4 bases, leaving 16 bases between them. CDR3 length equals 15 residues. Germline values: CDR1 KGHSH, CDR2 LQKENI.

This CDR3 reads CAISDRQGTTEAFF. The CDR3 region has the DNA TGTGCCATCAGTGACCGACAGGGGACCACTGAAGCTTTCTTT. This chain joins TRBV10-3 and TRBJ1-1, with 8 bases matching TRBD1. The germline V gene encodes CDR1 ENHRY and CDR2 SYGVKD. The J segment lost 4 bases and the V segment lost 3 bases, leaving 4 bases of the junction unmatched. The CDR3 totals 14 residues.

The CDR3 DNA sequence: TGTGCCAGCAGCGTAGGACCGGTCACTGAAGCTTTCTTT. This translates into CASSVGPVTEAFF. The gene calls are TRBV9 and TRBJ1-1; D not certain. CDR1 is SGDLS, CDR2 YYNGEE, per germline. V was clipped by 0 bases and J by 4 bases, with 7 bases between them. The CDR3 covers 13 residues.

The chain uses TRBV11-2 and TRBJ2-7, with D possibly matching TRBD1 (5 bases). Germline CDR1 SGHAT, CDR2 FQNNGV. V was pared by 5 bases and J by 5 bases, with 10 bases between. The CDR3 spans 12 residues. CDR3 protein: CASSPAGNEQYF. DNA for the CDR3: TGTGCCAGCAGCCCGGCAGGGAACGAGCAGTACTTC.

This clone was observed a few times. The rearrangement links TRBV15 to TRBJ2-7; TRBD1 aligns across 11 bases. The CDR3 sequence is 16 residues long. J was trimmed by 7 bases and V by 4 bases; bases with no gene match: 12. Germline V gene data show CDR1 as LNHNV and CDR2 as YYDKDF (reference sequence). In DNA, the CDR3 is TGTGCCACCAGCACCACCAGGGCGGGGACAGGGGGTGAGCAGTACTTC. The encoded protein is CATSTTRAGTGGEQYF.

The genes are TRBV30 and TRBJ2-3; D may be TRBD2 (5 bases). The CDR3 is 16 residues long. CDR1 is GTSNPN, CDR2 SVGIG, per germline (reference sequence). V lost 1 base to trimming and J lost 1 base, with 15 bases between them. CDR3 nucleotide sequence: TGTGCCTGGAGTGGGAGAAAGCGGTTTGGCACAGATACGCAGTATTTT. Translation: CAWSGRKRFGTDTQYF. The complete variable domain, with remaining parts taken from reference TRBV30 and TRBJ2-3, reads SQTIHQWPATLVQPVGSPLSLECTVEGTSNPNLYWYRQAAGRGLQLLFYSVGIGQISSEVPQNLSASRPQDRQFILSSKKLLLSDSGFYLCAWSGRKRFGTDTQYFGPGTRLTVL.

The CDR3 sequence is CASREQGSSTEAFF. CDR3 nucleotides: TGTGCCAGCCGGGAACAGGGTAGTAGTACTGAAGCTTTCTTT. The J gene is TRBJ1-1, the V gene TRBV2; TRBD1 might be the D (6 bases). Germline V gene sequence: CDR1 SNHLY, CDR2 FYNNEI. Trimming cost V 8 bases and J 5 bases, with 18 bases left between them. The CDR3 extends over 14 amino acids.

The chain recombines TRBV5-6 with TRBJ1-5; weak D call: TRBD1 (6 bases). Deletions cut 0 bases from V and 4 bases from J, with 11 bases between. The CDR3 has 15 amino acids. Germline V CDR1 and CDR2: SGHDT, YYEEEE. The DNA for the CDR3 is TGTGCCAGCAGCTTGGCCAGGGGTGGGAATCAGCCCCAGCATTTT. Protein product: CASSLARGGNQPQHF.

The CDR3 DNA reads TGTGCCAGCAGCTTAGTTGGCAGACAAGAGACCCAGTACTTC. Residues: CASSLVGRQETQYF. This chain links TRBV7-2 with TRBJ2-5; D is undetermined. The germline CDR1 and CDR2 sequences are SGHTA and FQGNSA. CDR3 length equals 14 residues. Trimming pared 1 base from V and 2 bases from J, leaving 8 bases between.

The rearrangement joins TRBV6-6 to TRBJ1-2; TRBD1 aligns across 9 bases. The V gene's germline CDR1 is MNHNY and CDR2 SVGAGI (reference sequence). The trim removed 6 bases at V and 8 bases at J, leaving 7 bases unmatched. The CDR3 is made up of 13 amino acids. In DNA, the CDR3 is TGTGCCAGCAGCCGCGGACAGGGGAACGGCTACACCTTC. Protein product: CASSRGQGNGYTF.

The chain joins TRBV5-1 to TRBJ1-4; tentatively, D is TRBD1 (5 bases). Germline V gene data show CDR1 as SGHRS and CDR2 as YFSETQ. Trimming took off 0 bases at V and 3 bases at J, with 9 bases between the two ends. This CDR3 contains 15 residues. Here the CDR3 reads CASSLDGTSNEKLFF. The CDR3 coding sequence is TGCGCCAGCAGCTTGGACGGGACCTCTAATGAAAAACTGTTTTTT.

This rearrangement joins TRBV7-2 to TRBJ2-3, with TRBD2 matching 12 bases. Trimming took 5 bases from V and 1 from J; bases not matched to a gene: 10. Germline values: CDR1 SGHTA, CDR2 FQGNSA. The CDR3 length is 18 residues. Written as DNA, the CDR3 is TGTGCCAGCAGCGCCCCTAGCGGGAGGGCCTTGGGCACAGATACGCAGTATTTT. It specifies CASSAPSGRALGTDTQYF.

The chain uses TRBV28 and TRBJ2-7; D is ambiguous. The CDR3 is 20 residues long. The germline CDR1 and CDR2 sequences are MDHEN and SYDVKM. The V and J ends lost 3 bases and 0 bases respectively, with 27 bases between them. This CDR3 reads CASSFDNSLNSILGSYEQYF. The DNA of the CDR3 is TGTGCCAGCAGTTTTGATAACTCCCTTAATTCCATTCTAGGCTCCTACGAGCAGTACTTC.

This chain joins TRBV27 and TRBJ1-5, with D uncertain. Germline V gene lookup returns CDR1 MNHEY and CDR2 SMNVEV (reference sequence). Trimming shortened V by 3 bases and J by 7 bases, and 10 bases separated the two germline ends. This CDR3 is built from 13 residues. The DNA of the CDR3 is TGTGCCAGCAGTTTTACGTCGGGCCAGCCCCAGCATTTT. This translates into CASSFTSGQPQHF.

This chain joins TRBV25-1 and TRBJ2-5, with D perhaps TRBD1 (7 bases). This CDR3 region has 14 residues. Trimming pared 5 bases from V and 4 bases from J, leaving 14 bases between. Germline V lookup: CDR1 MGHDK, CDR2 SYGVNS. CDR3 loop: CASSQGGVGETQYF. The CDR3 nucleotides read TGTGCCAGCAGTCAGGGGGGTGTAGGAGAGACCCAGTACTTC.